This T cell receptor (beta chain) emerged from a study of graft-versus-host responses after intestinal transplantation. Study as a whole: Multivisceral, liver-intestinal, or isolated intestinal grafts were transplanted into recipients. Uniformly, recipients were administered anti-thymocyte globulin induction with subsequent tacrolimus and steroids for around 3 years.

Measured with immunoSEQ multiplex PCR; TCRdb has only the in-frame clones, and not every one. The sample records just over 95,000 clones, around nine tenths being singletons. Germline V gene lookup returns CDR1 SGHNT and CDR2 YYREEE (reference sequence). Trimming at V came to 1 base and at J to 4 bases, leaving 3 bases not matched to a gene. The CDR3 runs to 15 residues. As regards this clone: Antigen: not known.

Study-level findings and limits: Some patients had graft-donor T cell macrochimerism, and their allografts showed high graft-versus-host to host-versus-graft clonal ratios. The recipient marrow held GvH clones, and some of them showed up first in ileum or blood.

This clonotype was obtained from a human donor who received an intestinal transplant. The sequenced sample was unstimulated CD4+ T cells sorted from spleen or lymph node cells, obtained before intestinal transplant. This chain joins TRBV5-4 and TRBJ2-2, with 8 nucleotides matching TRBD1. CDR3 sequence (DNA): TGTGCCAGCAGCTTGAGACAGGGGAGCACCGGGGAGCTGTTTTTT. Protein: CASSLRQGSTGELFF.